The 22 T cell receptor beta chains given below trace back to one sample, sequenced in a study of beta chain features in type 1 diabetes. Sequencing targeted expressed TCRB transcripts, as all isolated RNA had been reverse transcribed. TCRdb keeps only in-frame clones here, not all; method: immunoSEQ multiplex PCR. The table shows under 200,000 clones, with roughly 8% occurring only once. The sample was central memory CD4+ T cells from blood. Receptors originate from a man between 18 and 29 years old in good health.

This clone turned up a few times. The rearrangement links TRBV27 to TRBJ2-7, with D possibly being TRBD1 (6 bases). In germline, CDR1 is MNHEY, CDR2 SMNVEV (reference sequence). The CDR3 has 15 amino acids. Between the trimmed V and J ends, which lost 8 bases and 2 bases, there was a span of 19 bases. CDR3 DNA sequence: TGTGCCAGCCGTACAATCCGGACAGTTCCCTACGAGCAGTACTTC. Amino acids: CASRTIRTVPYEQYF.

The chain couples TRBV4-3 to TRBJ1-1, with a weak D call TRBD1 (5 bases). Between the trimmed V and J ends, which lost 3 bases and 1 base, there was a span of 6 bases. CDR3 length: 13 residues. Germline V gene lookup returns CDR1 LGHNA and CDR2 YSLEER. The CDR3 region has the DNA TGCGCCAGCAGCCACGACAGGAACACTGAAGCTTTCTTT. Amino acid sequence: CASSHDRNTEAFF.

This clone was seen a handful of times. J is TRBJ2-3 and V is TRBV6-1; D perhaps matches TRBD2 (5 bases). Trimming left V 2 bases short and J 2 bases short, with 8 bases between. CDR1 is MNHNS and CDR2 is SASEGT in the germline V gene. CDR3 size: 14 residues. This CDR3 reads CASSETGFTDTQYF. The CDR3 coding sequence is TGTGCCAGCAGTGAAACGGGGTTCACAGATACGCAGTATTTT.

V gene TRBV14 combines with J gene TRBJ2-2; D is perhaps TRBD2 (7 bases). CDR1 and CDR2 (germline): SGHDN, FVKESK. The CDR3 has 16 residues. The ends were cut back, 1 base at V and 6 bases at J, with 15 bases in the middle. CDR3 in amino acids: CASSQVAGARPGELFF. DNA for the CDR3: TGTGCCAGCAGCCAAGTGGCGGGGGCAAGACCCGGGGAGCTGTTTTTT. Based on the CDR3 plus reference TRBV14 and TRBJ2-2, the full variable domain is EAGVTQFPSHSVIEKGQTVTLRCDPISGHDNLYWYRRVMGKEIKFLLHFVKESKQDESGMPNNRFLAERTGGTYSTLKVQPAELEDSGVYFCASSQVAGARPGELFFGEGSRLTVL.

The chain combines TRBV5-8 with TRBJ2-5; 9 bases line up with TRBD1. CDR1 and CDR2 from the germline V gene are SGHTS and YDEGEE. This CDR3 has 15 residues. V lost 1 base and J lost 2; bases outside the gene matches: 3. CDR3 nucleotide sequence: TGTGCCAGCAGCTTGCTGGGACAGGGACAAGAGACCCAGTACTTC. Translating gives CASSLLGQGQETQYF.

This clone was found a few times. The chain is built from TRBV28 and TRBJ1-2; D ambiguous. The CDR3 spans 14 residues. Germline V lookup: CDR1 MDHEN, CDR2 SYDVKM. V dropped 4 bases and J dropped 1 base, with 10 bases sitting between them. This chain's CDR3 is CASSSPPGNYGYTF. The CDR3 bases are TGTGCCAGCAGTTCTCCTCCGGGTAACTATGGCTACACCTTC.

The table lists this clone with a few counts. The chain is built from TRBV18 and TRBJ2-3; D may be TRBD1 (6 bases). The ends were cut back, 3 bases at V and 0 bases at J, with 13 bases in the middle. Germline-derived CDR1 and CDR2 are KGHSH and LQKENI. This CDR3 has 16 residues. CDR3 in amino acids: CASSPPTGTSTDTQYF. Written as DNA, the CDR3 is TGTGCCAGCTCACCGCCGACAGGAACTAGCACAGATACGCAGTATTTT.

The rearrangement joins TRBV7-6 to TRBJ2-2; 12 nucleotides align to TRBD1. This CDR3 contains 16 residues. J gave up 7 bases and V 4 bases, and 7 bases lay outside the gene matches. CDR1 and CDR2 (germline): SGHVS, FNYEAQ. Here the CDR3 DNA reads TGTGCCAGCAGCTCCCTGGGACAGGGGGCGGGCGGGGAGCTGTTTTTT. It translates to CASSSLGQGAGGELFF. Combining the CDR3 with reference TRBV7-6 and TRBJ2-2 gives the whole variable domain GAGVSQSPRYKVTKRGQDVALRCDPISGHVSLYWYRQALGQGPEFLTYFNYEAQQDKSGLPNDRFSAERPEGSISTLTIQRTEQRDSAMYRCASSSLGQGAGGELFFGEGSRLTVL.

The CDR3 spells CASSTVGQGNNDGYTF. CDR3 in DNA: TGTGCCAGCAGCACGGTGGGACAGGGGAATAATGATGGCTACACCTTC. The chain joins TRBV5-6 to TRBJ1-2; 10 nucleotides line up with TRBD1. The CDR3 runs to 16 residues. The V gene end was trimmed by 4 bases and the J gene end by 6 bases; junction bases not matched to a gene: 12. From germline, CDR1 is SGHDT and CDR2 YYEEEE.

Ten or more counts support this clone. The J gene is TRBJ2-3, the V gene TRBV4-2, with D unclear. The CDR3 is 16 residues long. V lost 0 bases and J lost 0, with 10 bases in between. Germline lookup yields CDR1 LGHNA and CDR2 YNFKEQ. In DNA form, the CDR3 reads TGTGCCAGCAGCCAAGAGCTGAGCACTAGCACAGATACGCAGTATTTT. Translated, it gives CASSQELSTSTDTQYF.

The rearrangement links TRBV7-2 to TRBJ2-1; tentative D call: TRBD2 (6 bases). The germline CDR1 and CDR2 sequences are SGHTA and FQGNSA. The CDR3 is 13 residues long. V was trimmed by 4 bases and J by 10 bases, leaving 14 bases between them. This CDR3 is CASSSARGREQFF. As DNA, the CDR3 is TGTGCCAGCAGCTCCGCGAGAGGGAGGGAGCAGTTCTTC.

This clone was seen more than once but under ten times. The rearrangement links TRBV19 to TRBJ2-1; D is uncertain. The CDR3 sequence is 12 residues long. Germline CDR1 is LNHDA and CDR2 is SQIVND (reference sequence). V was cut by 3 bases and J by 8 bases, with 8 bases left in between. The CDR3 coding sequence is TGTGCCAGTAGTATTAGTCTCGATGAGCAGTTCTTC. Translation gives CASSISLDEQFF.

This clone was recorded many times. The rearrangement joins TRBV5-1 to TRBJ2-1, with D possibly TRBD2 on 5 matching bases. The V gene lost 4 bases and the J gene lost 3 bases, with 8 bases spanning the gap. This CDR3 is built from 13 residues. From germline, CDR1 is SGHRS and CDR2 YFSETQ. CDR3 sequence reads: CASSGSNYNEQFF. CDR3 coding DNA: TGCGCCAGCAGCGGGAGCAACTACAATGAGCAGTTCTTC.

The rearrangement joins TRBV14 to TRBJ2-3; 9 bases fit TRBD1. The junction had 6 bases not matched to a gene; V was cut back by 0 bases and J by 5 bases. Germline V gives CDR1 SGHDN, CDR2 FVKESK. This CDR3 region has 16 residues. The chain's CDR3 is CASSQEHRQGGDTQYF. The CDR3 bases are TGTGCCAGCAGCCAAGAACACCGACAGGGGGGAGATACGCAGTATTTT.

The genes are TRBV15 and TRBJ2-7, with 7 nucleotides matching TRBD1. This CDR3 is 14 amino acids long. Unmatched junction bases numbered 5, after V lost 4 bases and J lost 2 bases. CDR1 is LNHNV, CDR2 YYDKDF, per germline (reference sequence). The CDR3 DNA follows: TGTGCCACCAGCAAGGGGACAGAGGCCTACGAGCAGTACTTC. Its translation is CATSKGTEAYEQYF. Filled out from reference TRBV15 and TRBJ2-7, the complete variable domain reads DAMVIQNPRYQVTQFGKPVTLSCSQTLNHNVMYWYQQKSSQAPKLLFHYYDKDFNNEADTPDNFQSRRPNTSFCFLDIRSPGLGDTAMYLCATSKGTEAYEQYFGPGTRLTVT.

The chain joins TRBV28 to TRBJ2-1; 10 bases agree with TRBD1. The CDR3 covers 16 residues. The junction had 11 bases not matched to a gene; V was cut back by 4 bases and J by 8 bases. Per the germline V gene, CDR1 is MDHEN and CDR2 is SYDVKM. This CDR3 reads CASSSSRDRGDHEQFF. The DNA for the CDR3 is TGTGCCAGCAGTTCGTCCCGGGACAGGGGAGACCATGAGCAGTTCTTC.

Only a few counts were recorded for this clone. The chain couples TRBV18 to TRBJ2-2; tentatively, D is TRBD1 (6 bases). The CDR3 consists of 15 residues. V lost 5 bases, J lost 0 bases, and 10 bases lay in between. Germline V gene data show CDR1 as KGHSH and CDR2 as LQKENI. CDR3 DNA: TGTGCCAGCTCATCACGGACAGCGAACACCGGGGAGCTGTTTTTT. It is translated as CASSSRTANTGELFF.

This clone came up many times. The chain is built from TRBV30 and TRBJ1-2; D uncertain. CDR1 is GTSNPN and CDR2 is SVGIG in the germline V gene (reference sequence). The V and J ends lost 2 bases and 7 bases respectively, with 14 bases between them. This CDR3 has 13 amino acids. CDR3 sequence reads: CAWSKAVGGGYTF. In DNA, the CDR3 is TGTGCCTGGAGTAAGGCGGTGGGTGGTGGCTACACCTTC.

V usage is TRBV19 and J usage is TRBJ2-3; D is undetermined. V gave up 5 bases and J gave up 11 bases, with 14 bases separating them. The CDR3 has 12 amino acids. From germline, CDR1 is LNHDA and CDR2 SQIVND (reference sequence). The CDR3 spells CASSPNAVGQYF. CDR3 nucleotides: TGTGCCAGTAGTCCCAACGCCGTCGGGCAGTATTTT.

The chain links TRBV6-5 to TRBJ1-2, with TRBD1 matching over 11 bases. Germline CDR1 is MNHEY and CDR2 is SVGAGI. J was trimmed by 6 bases and V by 6 bases; bases with no gene match: 3. The CDR3 has 13 residues. Here the CDR3 DNA reads TGTGCCAGCAGCCGGACAGGGGGCGATGGCTACACCTTC. The encoded protein is CASSRTGGDGYTF.

In this sample, this clone turned up a few times. The rearrangement links TRBV9 to TRBJ2-1, with D possibly being TRBD1 (5 bases). Trimming removed 0 bases at V and 6 bases at J, with 13 bases between. This CDR3 has 15 residues. CDR1 and CDR2 (germline): SGDLS, YYNGEE. CDR3 sequence reads: CASSVEIQGFNEQFF. The CDR3 DNA sequence: TGTGCCAGCAGCGTAGAGATTCAGGGATTCAATGAGCAGTTCTTC. Full variable domain (remainder filled in from reference TRBV9 and TRBJ2-1): DSGVTQTPKHLITATGQRVTLRCSPRSGDLSVYWYQQSLDQGLQFLIQYYNGEERAKGNILERFSAQQFPDLHSELNLSSLELGDSALYFCASSVEIQGFNEQFFGPGTRLTVL.

This clone was observed many times. This rearrangement joins TRBV28 to TRBJ2-5; no firm D call. V lost 6 bases and J lost 4, with 6 bases in between. The germline gives CDR1 MDHEN, CDR2 SYDVKM. This CDR3 spans 11 amino acids. Here the CDR3 DNA reads TGTGCCAGCAGCCTGCGAGAGACCCAGTACTTC. This translates into CASSLRETQYF. The variable domain in full, with the rest retrieved from reference TRBV28 and TRBJ2-5, is DVKVTQSSRYLVKRTGEKVFLECVQDMDHENMFWYRQDPGLGLRLIYFSYDVKMKEKGDIPEGYSVSREKKERFSLILESASTNQTSMYLCASSLRETQYFGPGTRLLVL.